What follows is one TCR beta chain and its context. Its antigen is as yet unknown. The Oncomine TCR Beta short-read assay was what sequenced the DNA obtained from cultured CD4+ T cells. Each CDR3 protein gets one entry after TCRdb re-called the PCR reads with MiXCR. The sample includes roughly 10,000 distinct CDR3 sequences, under 70% of them seen just once. The entry originates in a study of vaccination and CD4 T cells after COVID-19. Trimming removed 2 bases at V and 0 bases at J, with 6 bases between. The length of the CDR3 is 14 residues. CDR1 is SEHNR and CDR2 is FQNEAQ in the germline V gene (reference sequence). As to treatment: approximately 9-day PBMC culture with coronavirus spike peptide pools or control peptides (ViraFEST assay).

The sample taken for sequencing was CD4+ T cells from blood, cultured in vitro. The chain combines TRBV7-9 with TRBJ2-3, with D hard to call. The receptor's source is a human donor who had recovered from COVID-19. The CDR3 loop reads CASSLKPSTDTQYF. CDR3 coding DNA: TGTGCCAGCAGCTTAAAGCCTAGCACAGATACGCAGTATTTT.